Below, 6 T cell receptor beta chains from the same sample are listed, as sequenced in a study of cytomegalovirus exposure and HLA in healthy donors (dated by TCRdb to 2016 to 2017). The receptor library was made with the immunoSEQ multiplex PCR assay. A mixture of 60 forward primers for TCR Vbeta segments and 13 reverse primers for TCR Jbeta segments was used in the multiplex PCR. TCRdb holds this immuneACCESS table with in-frame rearrangements only. Some clones are missing; in checked studies, unresolved V genes explain under half, and the rest has no known cause. This sample gives more than 100,000 clones in total; approximately 67% of them show up just once. The top ten clones comprise 1.5% to 1.9% of the sample. Sequencing was done on a sample of PBMCs. The origin of the receptors is a man aged 18 to 29 in good health and CMV-seronegative.

The J gene is TRBJ1-2, the V gene TRBV28, with D unresolved. The CDR3 totals 12 residues. CDR1 and CDR2 from the germline V gene are MDHEN and SYDVKM. Deletions cut 5 bases from V and 10 bases from J, with 14 bases between. The chain's CDR3 is CASSVGKNNYTF. CDR3 coding DNA: TGTGCCAGCAGTGTCGGGAAGAACAACTACACCTTC.

This clone has only a few counts. This rearrangement joins TRBV4-1 to TRBJ2-7; 9 nucleotides line up with TRBD1. Trimming removed 0 bases from V and 0 bases from J; junction bases left unmatched: 3. The length of the CDR3 is 16 residues. Germline V gives CDR1 MGHRA, CDR2 YSYEKL. CDR3 nucleotide sequence: TGCGCCAGCAGCCAAGAAGGGACAGGGATCTCCTACGAGCAGTACTTC. Amino acids: CASSQEGTGISYEQYF.

The chain combines TRBV30 with TRBJ1-1; maybe TRBD1 (5 bases). The V gene lost 2 bases and the J gene lost 12 bases, with 13 bases spanning the gap. CDR1 is GTSNPN, CDR2 SVGIG, per germline (reference sequence). The CDR3 is 11 residues long. CDR3 bases: TGTGCCTGGAGTTCGGGGGGTGTGACTTTCTTT. Its translation: CAWSSGGVTFF.

Here the CDR3 DNA reads TGTGCCAGCAGCTTAGGGCTTCGGGACAGCAATGAGCAGTTCTTC. Amino acids: CASSLGLRDSNEQFF. The genes are TRBV11-2 and TRBJ2-1, with 7 bases matching TRBD1. Trimming removed 1 base from V and 6 bases from J; junction bases left unmatched: 6. CDR1 SGHAT and CDR2 FQNNGV come from the germline V gene. The CDR3 contains 15 residues.

The chain carries TRBV7-6 and TRBJ2-1; TRBD2 aligns across 9 bases. The CDR3 extends over 16 amino acids. The ends lost 1 base at V and 9 bases at J; junction bases unmatched: 10. Germline loops: CDR1 SGHVS, CDR2 FNYEAQ. The DNA of the CDR3 is TGTGCCAGCAGCTTAGGGCAGGGTCTAGCGGGAAGTGAGCAGTTCTTC. Amino acids: CASSLGQGLAGSEQFF. The complete variable domain, with remaining parts taken from reference TRBV7-6 and TRBJ2-1, reads GAGVSQSPRYKVTKRGQDVALRCDPISGHVSLYWYRQALGQGPEFLTYFNYEAQQDKSGLPNDRFSAERPEGSISTLTIQRTEQRDSAMYRCASSLGQGLAGSEQFFGPGTRLTVL.

The rearrangement joins TRBV2 to TRBJ1-2; D possibly corresponds to TRBD1 (5 bases). The germline V gene has CDR1 SNHLY and CDR2 FYNNEI. The CDR3 totals 13 residues. The germline V and J ends were trimmed by 10 bases and 8 bases, with 20 bases remaining between them. The CDR3 protein is CATPPTALEGYTF. DNA of the CDR3: TGTGCCACCCCCCCGACAGCGCTCGAAGGCTACACCTTC.